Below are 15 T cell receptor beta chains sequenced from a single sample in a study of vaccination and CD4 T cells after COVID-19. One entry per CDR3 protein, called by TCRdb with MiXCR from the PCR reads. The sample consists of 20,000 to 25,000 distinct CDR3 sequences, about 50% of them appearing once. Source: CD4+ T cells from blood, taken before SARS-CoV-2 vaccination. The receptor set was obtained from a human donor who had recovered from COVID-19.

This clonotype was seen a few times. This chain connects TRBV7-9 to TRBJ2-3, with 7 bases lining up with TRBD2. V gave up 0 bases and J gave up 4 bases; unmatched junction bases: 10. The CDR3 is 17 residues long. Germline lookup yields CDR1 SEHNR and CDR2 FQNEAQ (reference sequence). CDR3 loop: CASSLAYVAGSPDTQYF. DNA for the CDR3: TGTGCCAGCAGCTTAGCGTACGTAGCGGGTAGCCCAGATACGCAGTATTTT.

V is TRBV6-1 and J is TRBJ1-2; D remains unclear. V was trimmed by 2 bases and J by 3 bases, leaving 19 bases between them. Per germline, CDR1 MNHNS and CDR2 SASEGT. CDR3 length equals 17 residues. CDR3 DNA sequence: TGTGCCAGCAGTGAAAGAAAAGGCACAGCCGTGGACTATGGCTACACCTTC. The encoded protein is CASSERKGTAVDYGYTF.

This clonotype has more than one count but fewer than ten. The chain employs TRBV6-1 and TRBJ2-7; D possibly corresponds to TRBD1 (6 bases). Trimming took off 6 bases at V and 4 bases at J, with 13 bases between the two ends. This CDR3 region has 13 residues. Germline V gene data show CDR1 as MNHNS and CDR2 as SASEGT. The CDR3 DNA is TGTGCCAGCAGGACAGGCTTCGCGTACGAGCAGTACTTC. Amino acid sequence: CASRTGFAYEQYF.

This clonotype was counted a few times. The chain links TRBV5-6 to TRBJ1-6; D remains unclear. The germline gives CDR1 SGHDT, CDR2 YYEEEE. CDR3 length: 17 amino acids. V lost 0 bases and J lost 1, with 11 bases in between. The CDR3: CASSLAVTASYNSPLHF. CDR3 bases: TGTGCCAGCAGCTTGGCCGTTACAGCTTCCTATAATTCACCCCTCCACTTT.

The chain's CDR3 is CARSAGGIYEQYF. CDR3 bases: TGTGCCAGAAGCGCAGGGGGAATCTACGAGCAGTACTTC. The chain links TRBV19 to TRBJ2-7; 7 bases match TRBD1. V was pared by 9 bases and J by 3 bases, with 8 bases of the junction left unmatched. From germline, CDR1 is LNHDA and CDR2 SQIVND (reference sequence). This CDR3 contains 13 residues.

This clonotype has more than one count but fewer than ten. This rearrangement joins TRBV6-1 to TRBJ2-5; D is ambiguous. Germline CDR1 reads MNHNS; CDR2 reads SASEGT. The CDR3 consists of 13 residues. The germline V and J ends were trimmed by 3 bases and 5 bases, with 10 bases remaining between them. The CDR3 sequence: CASSDMGMETQYF. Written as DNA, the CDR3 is TGTGCCAGCAGTGATATGGGAATGGAGACCCAGTACTTC.

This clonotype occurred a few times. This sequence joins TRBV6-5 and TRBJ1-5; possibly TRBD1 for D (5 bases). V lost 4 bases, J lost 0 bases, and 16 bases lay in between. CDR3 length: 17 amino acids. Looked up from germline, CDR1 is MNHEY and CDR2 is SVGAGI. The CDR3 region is CASSSEGGDYSNQPQHF. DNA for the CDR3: TGTGCCAGCAGTTCCGAGGGAGGGGACTATAGCAATCAGCCCCAGCATTTT.

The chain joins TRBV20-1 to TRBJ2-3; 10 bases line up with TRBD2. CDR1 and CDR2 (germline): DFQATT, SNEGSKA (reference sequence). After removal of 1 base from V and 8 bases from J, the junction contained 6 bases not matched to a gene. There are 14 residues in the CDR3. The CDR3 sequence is CSARVASGSGTQYF. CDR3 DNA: TGCAGTGCTAGAGTTGCTAGCGGGAGTGGTACGCAGTATTTT.

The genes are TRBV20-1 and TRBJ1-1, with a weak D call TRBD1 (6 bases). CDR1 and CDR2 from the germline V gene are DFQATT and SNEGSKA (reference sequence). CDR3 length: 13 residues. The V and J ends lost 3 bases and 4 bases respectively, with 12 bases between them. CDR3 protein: CSASATGRTEAFF. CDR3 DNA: TGCAGTGCTAGTGCTACAGGGCGCACTGAAGCTTTCTTT.

Here the CDR3 reads CASSAGSGSNQPQHF. The CDR3 bases are TGTGCCAGCAGTGCAGGGTCTGGAAGCAATCAGCCCCAGCATTTT. The rearrangement joins TRBV2 to TRBJ1-5, with TRBD1 as a possible D gene (5 bases). This CDR3 has 15 residues. Looked up from germline, CDR1 is SNHLY and CDR2 is FYNNEI. V dropped 4 bases and J dropped 1 base, with 11 bases sitting between them.

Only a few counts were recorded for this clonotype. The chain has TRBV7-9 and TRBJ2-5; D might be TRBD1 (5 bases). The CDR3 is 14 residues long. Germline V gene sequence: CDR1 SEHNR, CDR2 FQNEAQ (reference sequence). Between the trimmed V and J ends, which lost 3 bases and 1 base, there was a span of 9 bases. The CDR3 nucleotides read TGTGCCAGCAGCTTTTCACAGGCCCAAGAGACCCAGTACTTC. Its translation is CASSFSQAQETQYF.

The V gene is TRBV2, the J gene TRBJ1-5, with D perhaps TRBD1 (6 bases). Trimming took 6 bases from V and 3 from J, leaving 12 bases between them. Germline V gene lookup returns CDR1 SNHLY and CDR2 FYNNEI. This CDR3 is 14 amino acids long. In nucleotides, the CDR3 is TGTGCCAGCAGGGACCGGGACAACAATCAGCCCCAGCATTTT. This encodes CASRDRDNNQPQHF.

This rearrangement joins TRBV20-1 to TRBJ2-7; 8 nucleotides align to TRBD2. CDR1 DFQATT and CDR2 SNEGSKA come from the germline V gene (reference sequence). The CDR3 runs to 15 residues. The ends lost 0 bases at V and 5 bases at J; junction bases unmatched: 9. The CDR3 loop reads CSARDFGRAVNEQYF. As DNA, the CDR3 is TGCAGTGCTAGAGATTTCGGGAGGGCCGTAAACGAGCAGTACTTC.

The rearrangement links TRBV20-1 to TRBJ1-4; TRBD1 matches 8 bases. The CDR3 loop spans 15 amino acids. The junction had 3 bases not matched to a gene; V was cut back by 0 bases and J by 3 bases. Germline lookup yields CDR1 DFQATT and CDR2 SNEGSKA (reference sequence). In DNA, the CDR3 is TGCAGTGCTAGAGATGGGACAGGCTCTAATGAAAAACTGTTTTTT. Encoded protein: CSARDGTGSNEKLFF.

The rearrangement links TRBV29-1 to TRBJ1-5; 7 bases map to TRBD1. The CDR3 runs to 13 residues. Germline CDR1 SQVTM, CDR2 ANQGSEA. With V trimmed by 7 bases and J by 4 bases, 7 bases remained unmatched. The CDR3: CSAGTEINQPQHF. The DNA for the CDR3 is TGCAGCGCCGGGACAGAGATAAATCAGCCCCAGCATTTT. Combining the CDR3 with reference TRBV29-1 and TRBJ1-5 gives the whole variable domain SAVISQKPSRDICQRGTSLTIQCQVDSQVTMMFWYRQQPGQSLTLIATANQGSEATYESGFVIDKFPISRPNLTFSTLTVSNMSPEDSSIYLCSAGTEINQPQHFGDGTRLSIL.